This entry features one T cell receptor beta chain sequence. It lacks a known antigen. No quality values exist for individual bases; no much larger clone is one base distant. Each collaborating institution followed its own protocols to collect whole blood in K2EDTA tubes. For TCRbeta analysis, collaborators shipped samples as frozen whole blood, isolated PBMCs, or DNA extracted from either of those sample types. The data belong to a study of blood T cell repertoires in COVID-19 (dated by TCRdb to 2018 to 2020). As for the study more broadly: The collaborator samples originated in the United States, Italy and Spain and spanned the acute and convalescent phases of COVID-19. The repertoires were released in a freely available public database intended as a resource for research on the immune response to SARS-CoV-2. Nearly every sample came with metadata listing a de-identified subject ID, COVID-19 status, age in years and sex. The samples were drawn from the first 160 participants of the ongoing ImmuneRACE study and from 1,254 subjects provided by 6 global collaborators. The dataset comprised deeply sampled blood TCRbeta repertoires from subjects exposed to, actively infected with, or recovered from COVID-19. Where HLA class I and class II types were available, the types were taken from metadata supplied by the sample provider, not from assay-based typing. The prospective study material was composed of cDNA or gDNA derived from T cells, B-cell-depleted T cells, or PBMCs.

TCRbeta CDR3 regions were amplified from genomic DNA using the immunoSEQ Assay, a bias-controlled multiplex PCR. Concerning the study's data processing: Nucleated cell counts per sample were estimated from amplification of reference gene primers within the assay. Sequence reads were collapsed and filtered to measure the absolute abundance of every unique TCRbeta CDR3 rearrangement. Productive Simpson clonality was computed per sample as the square root of Simpson's diversity index over productive rearrangements. The immuneACCESS repertoire file appears here via TCRdb, limited to in-frame rearrangements. These files lack a portion of the clones; in checked studies, under half of the deficit traces to unresolved V genes, and the cause of the others is not known. V, J and clone size are those of that table, while D and trimming were read from the DNA. The sample has 100,000 to 150,000 clones on record, roughly 89% of them singletons. Around 18% of the sample rests with the top ten.

Beyond this particular receptor, the publication reports: Clinical and demographic metadata were provided uncurated, with the amount varying by source and participant.

Unmatched junction bases come to 6, with V trimmed by 2 bases and J by 0 bases. The germline V gene specifies SGHVS as CDR1 and FQNEAQ as CDR2. Taken from cysteine to phenylalanine, the CDR3 has 17 residues. Just CDR3 DNA is preserved here, 51 bases in frame from base 1. The chain is encoded by TRBV7-8 joined to TRBJ2-2; 7 bases in between match TRBD1. This receptor was identified in a man aged 50-60 years with active or convalescent COVID-19. The sequencing sample was made of peripheral blood. The sequenced DNA is TGTGCCAGCAGCTTAAACAGGGGTCTCGCGAACACCGGGGAGCTGTTTTTT. It codes for CASSLNRGLANTGELFF.